These 22 T cell receptor beta chains were all obtained from the same sample, sequenced in a study of Graves' ophthalmopathy and Graves' hyperthyroidism. RNA transcripts served as template for amplifying TCR beta CDR3 sequences. A first-round RT-PCR used HTBI primers, followed by a second-round multiplex PCR. Each CDR3 protein gets one entry after TCRdb re-called the multiplex PCR reads with MiXCR. The table has around 600,000 distinct CDR3 sequences, about 41% seen once; the top ten hold roughly 3.5%. Sequenced material: peripheral blood. The origin of the receptors is an adult man with Graves' ophthalmopathy.

The chain uses TRBV4-3 and TRBJ2-2; the match to TRBD1 covers 7 bases. This CDR3 is 16 amino acids long. Germline V gene sequence: CDR1 LGHNA, CDR2 YSLEER. V shed 2 bases, J shed 3 bases, and the junction held 6 bases outside the gene matches. The CDR3 loop reads CASSQSNDRDTGELFF. The CDR3 DNA is TGCGCCAGCAGCCAATCCAACGACAGGGACACCGGGGAGCTGTTTTTT.

The rearrangement links TRBV7-9 to TRBJ2-7; D may be TRBD2 (6 bases). V shed 8 bases and J shed 0 bases, with 17 bases lying between them. In germline, CDR1 is SEHNR, CDR2 FQNEAQ (reference sequence). The CDR3 covers 15 residues. DNA of the CDR3: TGTGCCAGCGGCCCACCGGACGGGAGCTCCTACGAGCAGTACTTC. Residues: CASGPPDGSSYEQYF.

Remarks on this clonotype: Being one base from a much bigger clone, this may be a read error. The gene calls are TRBV19 and TRBJ1-1; 8 bases fit TRBD1. Germline V CDR1 and CDR2: LNHDA, SQIVND (reference sequence). The CDR3 has 15 amino acids. The DNA for the CDR3 is TGTGCCAGTAGGGGTCAGGGGGCTAGATTTATTGAAGCTCTCTTT. Translated, it gives CASRGQGARFIEALF.

About this clonotype: This may stem from a read error, because a much larger clone lies one nucleotide away. The chain has TRBV5-1 and TRBJ2-7, with D perhaps TRBD2 (6 bases). The CDR3 sequence is 13 residues long. Trimming removed 3 bases at V and 4 bases at J, with 11 bases between. CDR1 and CDR2 from the germline V gene are SGHRS and YFSETQ. CDR3 in amino acids: CASSSGAGYEQYF. The CDR3 DNA follows: TGCGCCAGCAGCTCGGGAGCTGGGTACGAGCAGTACTTC. Together with reference TRBV5-1 and TRBJ2-7, the CDR3 gives the full variable domain: KAGVTQTPRYLIKTRGQQVTLSCSPISGHRSVSWYQQTPGQGLQFLFEYFSETQRNKGNFPGRFSGRQFSNSRSEMNVSTLELGDSALYLCASSSGAGYEQYFGPGTRLTVT.

CDR3 protein: CSPLAYQETQYF. The CDR3 DNA reads TGCAGCCCTCTAGCGTACCAAGAGACCCAGTACTTC. The chain couples TRBV29-1 to TRBJ2-5; D may be TRBD2 (6 bases). V gave up 8 bases and J gave up 0 bases, with 10 bases separating them. CDR1 is SQVTM and CDR2 is ANQGSEA in the germline V gene. The CDR3 totals 12 residues.

This clonotype was seen at least ten times. The chain carries TRBV2 and TRBJ1-6; 7 bases are a match to TRBD1. The germline V gene encodes CDR1 SNHLY and CDR2 FYNNEI. CDR3 length equals 15 residues. The junction had 3 bases not matched to a gene; V was cut back by 1 base and J by 6 bases. CDR3 loop: CASSEVGTVNSPLHF. As DNA, the CDR3 is TGTGCCAGCAGTGAAGTTGGGACAGTTAATTCACCCCTCCACTTT.

The chain couples TRBV25-1 to TRBJ1-6, with 8 bases that match TRBD1. After removal of 8 bases from V and 7 bases from J, the junction contained 10 bases not matched to a gene. The germline CDR1 and CDR2 sequences are MGHDK and SYGVNS. The CDR3 totals 15 residues. CDR3 loop: CASSERTGQNSPLHF. The CDR3 region has the DNA TGTGCCAGCTCAGAACGGACAGGGCAAAATTCACCCCTCCACTTT.

The CDR3 DNA is TGCGCCAGCAGCCAAGGTAGGGTAGGTCCCTACGAGCAGTACTTC. Encoded protein: CASSQGRVGPYEQYF. This chain uses TRBV4-3 with TRBJ2-7; D remains unclear. With 1 base removed from V and 2 bases from J, the gap between germline ends came to 12 bases. CDR3 length: 15 amino acids. Germline loops: CDR1 LGHNA, CDR2 YSLEER.

The CDR3 DNA sequence: TGCGCCAGCAGTAAGAGCGCGGGGGCCGGAGGGACCCAGTACTTC. Its translation: CASSKSAGAGGTQYF. The chain carries TRBV10-2 and TRBJ2-5; weak D call: TRBD2 (7 bases). CDR1 is WSHSY, CDR2 SAAADI, per germline. This CDR3 is built from 15 residues. V dropped 5 bases and J dropped 7 bases, with 20 bases sitting between them.

The sample holds many counts of this clonotype. This chain uses TRBV7-8 with TRBJ2-2; D is uncertain. Germline CDR1 is SGHVS and CDR2 is FQNEAQ. The CDR3 has 13 amino acids. Deletions cut 5 bases from V and 4 bases from J, with 8 bases between. The CDR3 DNA is TGTGCCAGCAGCCATGACCGCACCGGGGAGCTGTTTTTT. Protein sequence: CASSHDRTGELFF.

In regard to this clonotype: The junction shows a germline mismatch at one end, possibly a read error. The chain couples TRBV12-3 or TRBV12-4 to TRBJ1-1, with D tentatively TRBD1 (5 bases). The CDR3 length is 12 residues. Written as DNA, the CDR3 is TGTGCCAGCAGCCCAGGGAACACTGGAGCTTTCTTT. It specifies CASSPGNTGAFF.

This clonotype was counted many times. V is TRBV3-1 and J is TRBJ1-2; D call uncertain. The CDR3 is 12 residues long. Germline V gene data show CDR1 as LGHDT and CDR2 as YNNKEL (reference sequence). The V gene lost 2 bases and the J gene lost 8 bases, with 9 bases spanning the gap. The CDR3 nucleotides are TGTGCCAGCAGCCAAAACGGGTACGGCTACACCTTC. Protein sequence: CASSQNGYGYTF.

A note on this clonotype: A much larger clone is a single base away; this may be a read error. The V gene is TRBV10-3, the J gene TRBJ1-2; D gene ambiguous. This CDR3 region has 15 residues. The germline V gene has CDR1 ENHRY and CDR2 SYGVKD. CDR3 sequence (DNA): TGTGCCAGCAGTGGGGTTCCCGGACTGAGCTATGGCTACACCTTC. Protein product: CASSGVPGLSYGYTF.

This clonotype turned up a few times. This chain uses TRBV4-2 with TRBJ2-7; unclear D gene. Germline loops: CDR1 LGHNA, CDR2 YNFKEQ. There are 19 residues in the CDR3. Trimming shortened V by 1 base and J by 0 bases, and 22 bases separated the two germline ends. The CDR3 reads CASSQVWLVARFHSYEQYF. In DNA, the CDR3 is TGTGCCAGCAGCCAAGTTTGGCTCGTCGCTCGCTTCCACTCCTACGAGCAGTACTTC.

V is TRBV11-2 and J is TRBJ2-7; D is perhaps TRBD1 or TRBD2 (5 bases each). This CDR3 comprises 15 residues. The V gene lost 5 bases and the J gene lost 0 bases, with 14 bases spanning the gap. Germline V lookup: CDR1 SGHAT, CDR2 FQNNGV. In DNA form, the CDR3 reads TGTGCCAGCAGCCTCAGAGGGGTCAGCTCCTACGAGCAGTACTTC. Translated, it gives CASSLRGVSSYEQYF.

This clonotype was counted once. It may be a read error: a sequence one base away is much more abundant. The chain couples TRBV5-1 to TRBJ1-4; tentative D call: TRBD1 (5 bases). There are 16 residues in the CDR3. Trimming took off 3 bases at V and 3 bases at J, with 15 bases between the two ends. Germline CDR1 is SGHRS and CDR2 is YFSETQ. CDR3 nucleotides: TGCGCCAGCAGCTGGGGGGAATATGCAGCTAATGAAAAACTGTTTTTT. Its translation: CASSWGEYAANEKLFF.

The table lists this clonotype with many counts. The V call is TRBV2, the J call TRBJ1-2; D is undetermined. The CDR3 consists of 16 residues. CDR1 is SNHLY and CDR2 is FYNNEI in the germline V gene. Trimming removed 1 base from V and 1 base from J, with 13 bases in between. The DNA of the CDR3 is TGTGCCAGCAGTGAAGTTTCTCGGGGTGGTAACTATGGCTACACCTTC. Translating it yields CASSEVSRGGNYGYTF.

The chain couples TRBV7-9 to TRBJ1-2; 7 bases align to TRBD1. Germline V gives CDR1 SEHNR, CDR2 FQNEAQ (reference sequence). The CDR3 is 13 residues long. The V segment lost 5 bases and the J segment 6 bases; nucleotides outside the gene matches: 6. In DNA, the CDR3 is TGTGCCAGCAGCACCAGGGGGGAGGATGGCTACACCTTC. This encodes CASSTRGEDGYTF.

This clonotype was picked up many times. The rearrangement links TRBV4-1 to TRBJ2-5; the match to TRBD1 covers 8 bases. Trimming cost V 4 bases and J 5 bases; bases outside gene matches: 9. Germline assignment: CDR1 MGHRA and CDR2 YSYEKL. The CDR3 totals 15 residues. CDR3 nucleotides: TGCGCCAGCAGCCGCAGGACAGGGTTGGTGGAGACCCAGTACTTC. Its translation: CASSRRTGLVETQYF.

The count of this clonotype is one. The chain combines TRBV2 with TRBJ2-6; 8 nucleotides line up with TRBD1. CDR3 length equals 16 residues. CDR1 and CDR2 from the germline V gene are SNHLY and FYNNEI. V lost 4 bases to trimming and J lost 11 bases; unmatched junction nucleotides: 13. The CDR3 here is CASSAVRAGGHYVLTF. The CDR3 bases are TGTGCCAGCAGTGCGGTGAGGGCAGGGGGCCACTACGTCCTGACTTTC.

Regarding this clonotype: A junction end diverges from the germline sequence, so it may reflect a read error. This chain uses TRBV29-1 with TRBJ2-6; D is possibly TRBD1 (6 bases). The CDR3 length is 13 residues. Germline V lookup: CDR1 SQVTM, CDR2 ANQGSEA. The CDR3 spells CGVEGYRAPGLTF. The CDR3 bases are TGCGGCGTTGAGGGATACAGGGCCCCCGGCCTGACTTTC. The whole variable domain, remainder taken from reference TRBV29-1 and TRBJ2-6, is SAVISQKPSRDICQRGTSLTIQCQVDSQVTMMFWYRQQPGQSLTLIATANQGSEATYESGFVIDKFPISRPNLTFSTLTVSNMSPEDSSIYLCGVEGYRAPGLTFGAGSRLTVL.

The chain combines TRBV6-5 with TRBJ2-2, with D tentatively TRBD2 (7 bases). The CDR3 spans 15 residues. The V and J ends lost 7 bases and 2 bases respectively, with 14 bases between them. The germline V gene encodes CDR1 MNHEY and CDR2 SVGAGI. The CDR3 sequence is CASNKGGANTGELFF. Here the CDR3 DNA reads TGTGCCAGCAACAAAGGGGGGGCTAACACCGGGGAGCTGTTTTTT.